This TCR beta chain was sequenced for a study of blood T cells in healthy people across ages. Findings and caveats of the study: Whereas aged donors had fewer naive CD4+ cells, long-lived donors had more of them and higher diversity.

Total RNA, at least 5 micrograms per sample, came from PBMCs. Combining a sample-barcoded 5' primer with a J-beta primer mix, a second PCR ran for roughly 6 to 12 cycles. Each CDR3 protein is one row after TCRdb ran MiXCR on the 5' RACE reads. The sample includes 1.8 million or so distinct CDR3 sequences, about 39% seen only once; the top ten take approximately 22%. This clonotype appeared a few times. Its matching antigen is unknown. CDR3 size: 15 residues. CDR1 is DFQATT, CDR2 SNEGSKA, per germline (reference sequence). J lost 7 bases, V lost 4 bases, and 12 bases had no gene match. The rearrangement links TRBV20-1 to TRBJ2-1; 8 bases line up with TRBD2. The receptor was isolated from a human donor in good health. Sequencing was carried out using blood. The CDR3 protein is CSAILGPGGHNEQFF. DNA of the CDR3: TGCAGTGCTATCCTCGGTCCGGGGGGGCATAATGAGCAGTTCTTC.